This T cell receptor (beta chain) came from a study of Ad26.COV2.S vaccination and SARS-CoV-2 variants. The wider study: Ad26.COV2.S, an intramuscular injection, was given once or twice 56 days apart.

Points from the study as a whole: Vaccine and placebo recipients had similar non-spike TCR breadth.

This CDR3 is 13 amino acids long. Looked up from germline, CDR1 is SGHRS and CDR2 is YFSETQ. Trimming took off 0 bases at V and 1 base at J, with 4 bases between the two ends. Assay: immunoSEQ multiplex PCR; the TCRdb copy retains only in-frame clones and omits some. Altogether hundreds of thousands of clones are present, about 88% being singletons, with the ten largest covering about 3.3%. As to treatment: approximately 18 received Ad26.COV2.S at low or high dose, single or two shots; a few received placebo; per-sample allocation not given. Day 63 after the first vaccine or placebo injection was the time point for sampling. Within Boston, the person who donated was an adult of 18-55 years. Concerning this clone: What it binds is unknown.

The chain carries TRBV5-1 and TRBJ1-1; D unclear. The sequence derives from a person aged 18-65 years who received the Ad26.COV2.S COVID-19 vaccine or a placebo. The specimen comprised peripheral blood, sampled in a trial of Ad26.COV2.S vaccine versus placebo. The CDR3 nucleotides read TGCGCCAGCAGCTTGGAGGCGAACACTGAAGCTTTCTTT. Its protein product is CASSLEANTEAFF.